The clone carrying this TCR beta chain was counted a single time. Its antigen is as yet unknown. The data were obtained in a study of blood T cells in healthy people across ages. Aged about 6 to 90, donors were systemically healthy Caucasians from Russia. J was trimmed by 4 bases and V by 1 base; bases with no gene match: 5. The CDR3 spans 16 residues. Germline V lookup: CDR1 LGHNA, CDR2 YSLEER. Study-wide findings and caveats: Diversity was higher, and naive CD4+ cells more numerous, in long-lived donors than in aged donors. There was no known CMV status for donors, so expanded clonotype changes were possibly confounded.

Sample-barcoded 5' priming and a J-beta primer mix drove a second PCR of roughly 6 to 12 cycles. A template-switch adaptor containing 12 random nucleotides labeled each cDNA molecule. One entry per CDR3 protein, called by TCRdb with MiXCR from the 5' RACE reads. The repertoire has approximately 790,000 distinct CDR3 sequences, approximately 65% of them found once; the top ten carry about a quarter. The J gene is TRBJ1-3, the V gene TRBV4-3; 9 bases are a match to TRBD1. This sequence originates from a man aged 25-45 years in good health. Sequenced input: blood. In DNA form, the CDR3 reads TGCGCCAGCAGCCAAGGGACAGGGGTTTTAGGAAACACCATATATTTT. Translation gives CASSQGTGVLGNTIYF.